These T cell receptor beta chains were read from a single sample in a study of ipilimumab plus nivolumab after autologous stem cell transplantation. The method was immunoSEQ multiplex PCR; TCRdb's version includes in-frame clones alone and lacks a portion of them. This sample has more than 3,000 clones, with around 90% found just once. This specimen was PBMCs, taken in a trial of ipilimumab plus nivolumab as post-transplant consolidation. Source of these receptors: a male donor with multiple myeloma. CDR3s leave out the opening cysteine and the closing phenylalanine or tryptophan. Each record gives: D gene, CDR3 length, V gene, CDR3 protein. The D gene is left open where the match is weak.

D gene: NA; CDR3 length: 13; V gene: TRBV6-1; CDR3 protein: ASSPWGGTTYGYT
D gene: TRBD2; CDR3 length: 12; V gene: TRBV19; CDR3 protein: ASRREGSYNEQF
D gene: TRBD1; CDR3 length: 13; V gene: TRBV27; CDR3 protein: ASSLYPDRGGGYT
D gene: TRBD1; CDR3 length: 11; V gene: TRBV6-4; CDR3 protein: ASKGAEQETQY
D gene: NA; CDR3 length: 11; V gene: TRBV28; CDR3 protein: ASSEGFRGGYT
D gene: TRBD2; CDR3 length: 11; V gene: TRBV14; CDR3 protein: ASRHSGRGEQF
D gene: NA; CDR3 length: 13; V gene: TRBV9; CDR3 protein: ASSVGGTVAYEQY
D gene: NA; CDR3 length: 12; V gene: TRBV5-1; CDR3 protein: ASSLEANSYEQY
D gene: NA; CDR3 length: 10; V gene: TRBV2; CDR3 protein: ASRENNSPLH
D gene: NA; CDR3 length: 12; V gene: TRBV27; CDR3 protein: ASSFVGSTDTQY
D gene: TRBD1; CDR3 length: 12; V gene: TRBV30; CDR3 protein: AWSRQGPNQPQH
D gene: TRBD1; CDR3 length: 12; V gene: TRBV10-1; CDR3 protein: ASSDRDSRETQY
D gene: NA; CDR3 length: 10; V gene: TRBV29-1; CDR3 protein: SATTGQETQY